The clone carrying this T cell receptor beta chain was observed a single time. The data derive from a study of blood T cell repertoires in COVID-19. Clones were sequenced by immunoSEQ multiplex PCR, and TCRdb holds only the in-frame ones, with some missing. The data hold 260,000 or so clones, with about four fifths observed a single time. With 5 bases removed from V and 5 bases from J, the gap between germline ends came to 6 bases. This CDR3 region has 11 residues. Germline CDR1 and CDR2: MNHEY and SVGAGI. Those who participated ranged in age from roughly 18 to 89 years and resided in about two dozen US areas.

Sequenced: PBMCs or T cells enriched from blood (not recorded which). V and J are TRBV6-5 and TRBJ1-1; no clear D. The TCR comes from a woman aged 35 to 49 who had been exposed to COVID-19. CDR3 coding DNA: TGTGCCAGCAGTAGAGATACTGAAGCTTTCTTT. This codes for CASSRDTEAFF.